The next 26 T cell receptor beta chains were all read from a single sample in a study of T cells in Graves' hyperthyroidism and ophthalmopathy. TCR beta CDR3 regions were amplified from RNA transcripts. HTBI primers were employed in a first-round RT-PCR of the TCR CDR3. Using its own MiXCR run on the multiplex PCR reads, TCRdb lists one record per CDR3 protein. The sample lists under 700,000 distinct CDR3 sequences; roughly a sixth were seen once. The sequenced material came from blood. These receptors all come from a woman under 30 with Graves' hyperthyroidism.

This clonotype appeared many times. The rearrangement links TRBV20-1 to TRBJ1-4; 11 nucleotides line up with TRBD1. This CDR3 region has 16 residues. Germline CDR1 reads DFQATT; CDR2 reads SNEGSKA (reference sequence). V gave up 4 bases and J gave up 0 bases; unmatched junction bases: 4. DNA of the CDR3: TGCAGTGCTACCGGGACAGGGGGAACAACTAATGAAAAACTGTTTTTT. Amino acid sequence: CSATGTGGTTNEKLFF.

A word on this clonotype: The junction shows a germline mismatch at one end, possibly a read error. CDR3 DNA: TGTGTCAGCAGCCCTTACACCCAGACCCCCTACGAGCAGTACTTC. Residues: CVSSPYTQTPYEQYF. V is TRBV4-2 and J is TRBJ2-7; no firm D call. Germline CDR1 LGHNA, CDR2 YNFKEQ. This CDR3 comprises 15 residues.

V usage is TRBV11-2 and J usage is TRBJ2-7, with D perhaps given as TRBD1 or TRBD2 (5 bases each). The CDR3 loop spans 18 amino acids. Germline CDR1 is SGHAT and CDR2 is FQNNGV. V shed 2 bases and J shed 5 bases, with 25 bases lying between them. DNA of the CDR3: TGTGCCAGCAGCTTAACCCCCATGATCCCGGGACCGGCTAACGAGCAGTACTTC. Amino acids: CASSLTPMIPGPANEQYF.

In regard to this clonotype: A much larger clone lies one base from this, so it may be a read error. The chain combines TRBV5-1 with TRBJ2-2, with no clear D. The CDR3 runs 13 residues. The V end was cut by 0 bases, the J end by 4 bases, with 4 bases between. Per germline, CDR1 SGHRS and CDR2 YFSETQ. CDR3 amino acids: CASSLDSTGELFF. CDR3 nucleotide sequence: TGCGCCAGCAGCTTGGACAGCACCGGGGAGCTGTTTTTT.

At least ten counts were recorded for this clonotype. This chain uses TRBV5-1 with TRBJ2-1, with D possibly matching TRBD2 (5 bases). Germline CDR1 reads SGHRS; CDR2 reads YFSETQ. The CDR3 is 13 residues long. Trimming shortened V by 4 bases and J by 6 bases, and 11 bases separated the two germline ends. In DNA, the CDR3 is TGCGCCAGCAGCCTGCTAGGGAGCAATGAGCAGTTCTTC. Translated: CASSLLGSNEQFF. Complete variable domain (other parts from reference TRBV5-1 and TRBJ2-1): KAGVTQTPRYLIKTRGQQVTLSCSPISGHRSVSWYQQTPGQGLQFLFEYFSETQRNKGNFPGRFSGRQFSNSRSEMNVSTLELGDSALYLCASSLLGSNEQFFGPGTRLTVL.

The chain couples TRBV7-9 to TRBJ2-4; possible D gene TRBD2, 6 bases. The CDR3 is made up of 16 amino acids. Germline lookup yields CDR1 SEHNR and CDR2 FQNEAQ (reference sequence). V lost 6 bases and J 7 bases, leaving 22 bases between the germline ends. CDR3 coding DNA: TGTGCCAGCAGTTACGAGGAGGGAGCCCAAAATAACATTCAGTACTTC. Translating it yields CASSYEEGAQNNIQYF.

The CDR3 is CASSLGDTSNQPQHF. DNA for the CDR3: TGTGCCAGCAGCTTGGGGGACACCAGCAATCAGCCCCAGCATTTT. The chain joins TRBV7-8 to TRBJ1-5; TRBD1 might be the D (6 bases). The CDR3 is 15 residues long. Trimming pared 3 bases from V and 1 base from J, leaving 10 bases between. Germline V lookup: CDR1 SGHVS, CDR2 FQNEAQ.

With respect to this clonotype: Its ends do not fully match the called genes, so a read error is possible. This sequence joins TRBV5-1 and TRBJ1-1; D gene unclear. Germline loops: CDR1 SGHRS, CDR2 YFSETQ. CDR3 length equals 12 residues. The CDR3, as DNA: TGCGCCTCCGGGTCTGCGAACACTGGAGCTTTCTTT. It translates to CASGSANTGAFF.

CDR3 region: CSVDSRAGAFF. As DNA, the CDR3 is TGCAGCGTTGATTCCCGAGCGGGGGCTTTCTTT. V gene TRBV29-1 combines with J gene TRBJ1-1; D unresolved. Germline V lookup: CDR1 SQVTM, CDR2 ANQGSEA. The germline V and J ends were trimmed by 3 bases and 11 bases, with 13 bases remaining between them. The length of the CDR3 is 11 residues.

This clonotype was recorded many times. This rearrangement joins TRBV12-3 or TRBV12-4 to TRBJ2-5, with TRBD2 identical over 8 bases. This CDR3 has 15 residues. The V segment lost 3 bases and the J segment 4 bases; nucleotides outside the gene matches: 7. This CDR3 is CASSLGLDQTETQYF. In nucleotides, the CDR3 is TGTGCCAGCAGTTTGGGACTAGACCAAACAGAGACCCAGTACTTC.

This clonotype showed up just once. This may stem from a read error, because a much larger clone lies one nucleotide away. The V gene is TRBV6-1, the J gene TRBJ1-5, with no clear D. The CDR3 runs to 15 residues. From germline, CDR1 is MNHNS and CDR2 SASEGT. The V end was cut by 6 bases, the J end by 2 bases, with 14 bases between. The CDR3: CASSISGGGNQPQHF. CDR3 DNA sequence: TGTGCCAGCAGCATTTCCGGAGGCGGCAATCAGCCCCAGCATTTT.

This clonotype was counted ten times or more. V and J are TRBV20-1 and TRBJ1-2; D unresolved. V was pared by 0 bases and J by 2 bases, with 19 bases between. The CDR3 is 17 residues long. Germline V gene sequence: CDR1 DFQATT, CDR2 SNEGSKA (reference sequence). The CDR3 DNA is TGCAGTGCTAGAGACAGGTGGTCAGGTTTTAAAAACTATGGCTACACCTTC. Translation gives CSARDRWSGFKNYGYTF.

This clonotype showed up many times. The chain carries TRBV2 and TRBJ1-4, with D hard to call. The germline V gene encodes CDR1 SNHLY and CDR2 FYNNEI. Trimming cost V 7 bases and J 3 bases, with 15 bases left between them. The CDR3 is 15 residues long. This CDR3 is CASTLTVASNEKLFF. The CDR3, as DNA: TGTGCCAGCACCCTGACCGTCGCTTCTAATGAAAAACTGTTTTTT.

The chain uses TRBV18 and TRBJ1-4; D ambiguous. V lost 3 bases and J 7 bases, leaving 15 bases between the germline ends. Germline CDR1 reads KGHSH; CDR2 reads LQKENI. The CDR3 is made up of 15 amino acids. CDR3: CASSPLTYRSEKLFF. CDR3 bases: TGTGCCAGCTCACCCCTGACCTATAGGAGTGAAAAACTGTTTTTT.

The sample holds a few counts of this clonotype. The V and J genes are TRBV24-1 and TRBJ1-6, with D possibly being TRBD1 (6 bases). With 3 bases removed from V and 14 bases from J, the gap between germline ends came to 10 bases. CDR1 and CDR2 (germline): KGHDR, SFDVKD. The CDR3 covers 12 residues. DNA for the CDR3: TGTGCCACCAGTGATGGCGGGGGCACCCTCCACTTT. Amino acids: CATSDGGGTLHF.

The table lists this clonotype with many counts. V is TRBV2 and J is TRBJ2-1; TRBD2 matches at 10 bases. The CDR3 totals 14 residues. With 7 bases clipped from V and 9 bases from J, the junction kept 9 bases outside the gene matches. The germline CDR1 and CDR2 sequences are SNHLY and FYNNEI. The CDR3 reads CASNVERGGGEQFF. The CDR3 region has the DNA TGTGCCAGCAACGTCGAGCGGGGGGGTGGTGAGCAGTTCTTC.

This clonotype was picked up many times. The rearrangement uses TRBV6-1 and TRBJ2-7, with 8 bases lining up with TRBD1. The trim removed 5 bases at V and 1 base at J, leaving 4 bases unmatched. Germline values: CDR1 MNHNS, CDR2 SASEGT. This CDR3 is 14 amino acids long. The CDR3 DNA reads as TGTGCCAGCAGTTGGGGACAGGAATCCTACGAGCAGTACTTC. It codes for CASSWGQESYEQYF.

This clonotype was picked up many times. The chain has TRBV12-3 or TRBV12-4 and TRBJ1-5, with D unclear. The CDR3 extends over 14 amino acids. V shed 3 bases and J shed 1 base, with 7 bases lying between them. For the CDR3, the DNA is TGTGCCAGCAGTTTCGACGCAAGCAATCAGCCCCAGCATTTT. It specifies CASSFDASNQPQHF.

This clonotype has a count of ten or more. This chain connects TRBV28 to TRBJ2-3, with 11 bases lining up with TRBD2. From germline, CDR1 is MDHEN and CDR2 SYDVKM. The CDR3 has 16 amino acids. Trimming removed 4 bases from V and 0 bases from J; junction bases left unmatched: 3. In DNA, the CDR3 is TGTGCCAGCAGTTCACGGACTAGCGGGAGCACAGATACGCAGTATTTT. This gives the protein CASSSRTSGSTDTQYF.

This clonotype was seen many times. The CDR3 sequence: CASSLGAGTQQFF. The CDR3, as DNA: TGTGCCAGCAGCTTAGGGGCCGGGACCCAGCAGTTCTTC. The rearrangement joins TRBV7-2 to TRBJ2-1; D is tentatively TRBD1 or TRBD2 (5 bases each). The V gene's germline CDR1 is SGHTA and CDR2 FQGNSA. The CDR3 is 13 amino acids. V was shortened by 1 base and J by 11 bases, with 12 bases between the two germline ends.

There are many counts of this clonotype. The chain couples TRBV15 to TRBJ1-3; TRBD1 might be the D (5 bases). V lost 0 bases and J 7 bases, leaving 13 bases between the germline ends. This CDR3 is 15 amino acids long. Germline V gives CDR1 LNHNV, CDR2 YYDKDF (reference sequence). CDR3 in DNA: TGTGCCACCAGCAGAGATCCGGCACAGGCGAACACCATATATTTT. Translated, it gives CATSRDPAQANTIYF.

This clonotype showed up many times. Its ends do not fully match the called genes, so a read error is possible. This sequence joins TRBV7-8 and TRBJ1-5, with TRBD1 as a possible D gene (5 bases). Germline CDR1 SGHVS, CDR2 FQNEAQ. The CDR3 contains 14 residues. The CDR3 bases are TGTGCCAGCAGTCGAATCGAGGGGAATCAGCCCCGGCATTTT. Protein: CASSRIEGNQPRHF.

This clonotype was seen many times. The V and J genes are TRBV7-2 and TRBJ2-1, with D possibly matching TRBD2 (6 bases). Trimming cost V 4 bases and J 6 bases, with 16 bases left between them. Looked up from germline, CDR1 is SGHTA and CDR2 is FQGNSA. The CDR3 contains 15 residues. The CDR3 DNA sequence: TGTGCCAGCAGCTCCTTTCGGGGGATCCCCAATGAGCAGTTCTTC. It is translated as CASSSFRGIPNEQFF.

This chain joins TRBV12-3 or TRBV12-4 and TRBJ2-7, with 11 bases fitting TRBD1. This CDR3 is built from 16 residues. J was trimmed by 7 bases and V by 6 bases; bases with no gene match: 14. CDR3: CASSPTRGQGAGEQYF. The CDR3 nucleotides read TGTGCCAGCAGCCCAACCAGAGGACAGGGGGCGGGGGAGCAGTACTTC.

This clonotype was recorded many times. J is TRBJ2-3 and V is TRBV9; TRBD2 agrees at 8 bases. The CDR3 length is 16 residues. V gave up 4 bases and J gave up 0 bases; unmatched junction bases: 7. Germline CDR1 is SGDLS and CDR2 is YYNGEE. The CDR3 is CASSPGAGGSTDTQYF. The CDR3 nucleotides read TGTGCCAGCAGCCCAGGGGCGGGGGGAAGCACAGATACGCAGTATTTT.

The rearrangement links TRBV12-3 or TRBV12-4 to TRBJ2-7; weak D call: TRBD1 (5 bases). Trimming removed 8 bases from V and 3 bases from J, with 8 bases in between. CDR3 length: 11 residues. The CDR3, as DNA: TGTGCCAGCTCAGGACACTACGAGCAGTACTTC. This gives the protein CASSGHYEQYF.